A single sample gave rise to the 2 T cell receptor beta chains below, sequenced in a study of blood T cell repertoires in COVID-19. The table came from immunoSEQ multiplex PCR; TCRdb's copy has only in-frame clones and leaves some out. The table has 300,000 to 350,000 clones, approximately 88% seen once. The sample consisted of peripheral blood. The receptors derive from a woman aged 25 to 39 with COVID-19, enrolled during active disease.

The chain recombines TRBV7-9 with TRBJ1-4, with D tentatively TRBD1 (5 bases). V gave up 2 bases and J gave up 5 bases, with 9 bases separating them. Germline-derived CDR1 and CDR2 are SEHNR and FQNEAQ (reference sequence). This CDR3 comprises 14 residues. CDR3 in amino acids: CASSLSDSNEKLFF. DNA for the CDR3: TGTGCCAGCAGCTTATCTGACAGCAATGAAAAACTGTTTTTT.

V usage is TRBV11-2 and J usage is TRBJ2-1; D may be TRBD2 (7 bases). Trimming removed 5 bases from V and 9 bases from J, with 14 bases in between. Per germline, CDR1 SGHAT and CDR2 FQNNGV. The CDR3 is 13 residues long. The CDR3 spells CASSHPGGGEQFF. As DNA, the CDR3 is TGTGCCAGCAGCCACCCGGGGGGCGGTGAGCAGTTCTTC.